One and the same sample provided the 6 T cell receptor beta chains below, sequenced in a study of T cell responses to AZD1222 COVID-19 vaccine. The protocol was immunoSEQ multiplex PCR, while the TCRdb copy is restricted to in-frame clones and leaves out a portion. The data contain some 130,000 clones, 85% to 95% of them seen just once; the ten biggest clones take up 1.6%. This specimen was peripheral blood, taken on day 0 of AZD1222 vaccination. These receptors were taken from an adult in good health.

V usage is TRBV7-2 and J usage is TRBJ1-2; 7 nucleotides match TRBD1. The germline gives CDR1 SGHTA, CDR2 FQGNSA. The J segment lost 3 bases and the V segment lost 3 bases, leaving 7 bases of the junction unmatched. The CDR3 is 15 residues long. The CDR3 region is CASSFGGGPYYGYTF. The CDR3 nucleotides read TGTGCCAGCAGCTTTGGAGGGGGCCCGTACTATGGCTACACCTTC. The whole variable domain, remainder taken from reference TRBV7-2 and TRBJ1-2, is GAGVSQSPSNKVTEKGKDVELRCDPISGHTALYWYRQSLGQGLEFLIYFQGNSAPDKSGLPSDRFSAERTGGSVSTLTIQRTQQEDSAVYLCASSFGGGPYYGYTFGSGTRLTVV.

This clone was observed a single time. J is TRBJ2-1 and V is TRBV21-1; the table calls TRBD1, which could not be checked here. TRBV21-1 is classified as a pseudogene. The CDR3 runs 17 residues. The CDR3 DNA follows: TGTGCCAGCAGCAAACCGGGACAGGGGAGGAGAACCCATGAGCAGTTCTTC. This sequence encodes CASSKPGQGRRTHEQFF.

This sequence joins TRBV30 and TRBJ1-6; D is undetermined. Germline CDR1 and CDR2: GTSNPN and SVGIG (reference sequence). Trimming cost V 0 bases and J 4 bases, with 7 bases left between them. The CDR3 totals 14 residues. CDR3 sequence reads: CAWSVGLYNSPLHF. The CDR3 nucleotides read TGTGCCTGGAGTGTAGGACTTTATAATTCACCCCTCCACTTT.

This rearrangement joins TRBV27 to TRBJ1-5; D uncertain. Trimming shortened V by 3 bases and J by 0 bases, and 6 bases separated the two germline ends. Germline V gene data show CDR1 as MNHEY and CDR2 as SMNVEV (reference sequence). This CDR3 comprises 14 residues. Here the CDR3 DNA reads TGTGCCAGCAGTTTGTCGAATAGCAATCAGCCCCAGCATTTT. Residues: CASSLSNSNQPQHF.

This chain connects TRBV4-3 to TRBJ2-5; D is undetermined. Germline CDR1 is LGHNA and CDR2 is YSLEER. Trimming left V 0 bases short and J 5 bases short, with 10 bases between. The CDR3 loop spans 14 amino acids. CDR3 region: CASSQDGTPETQYF. CDR3 coding DNA: TGCGCCAGCAGCCAAGATGGAACTCCCGAGACCCAGTACTTC.

This clone was seen just once. The gene calls are TRBV9 and TRBJ2-7, with 8 bases aligning to TRBD2. Germline V gene sequence: CDR1 SGDLS, CDR2 YYNGEE. Germline trimming cut 2 bases from V and 3 bases from J; bases unmatched to any gene: 4. The CDR3 consists of 14 residues. CDR3 protein: CASSVSGSNYEQYF. The CDR3, as DNA: TGTGCCAGCAGCGTCAGCGGGAGTAACTACGAGCAGTACTTC.